This T cell receptor beta chain is from a study of blood T cell repertoires in COVID-19. Study at large: The origin of the acute and convalescent COVID-19 samples was the United States, Italy and Spain. PBMCs, B-cell-depleted T cells, or T cells were the source of the cDNA or gDNA that made up the material.

Germline loops: CDR1 LNHDA, CDR2 SQIVND (reference sequence). CDR3 size: 15 residues. Trimming removed 6 bases at V and 8 bases at J, with 19 bases between. Original processing methods: Estimates of nucleated cell counts were drawn from the amplification of reference gene primers. Produced via immunoSEQ multiplex PCR; TCRdb's table is partial and in-frame only. V and J calls and clone size are those listed in that table; D and trimming were worked out from the DNA. The table includes approximately 54,000 clones, 75% to 85% detected once. Sequencing was performed on peripheral blood. The genes are TRBV19 and TRBJ1-4; tentative D call: TRBD1 (6 bases). The receptor comes from an older woman with acute or convalescent COVID-19. The CDR3 sequence: CASRYSTGTLEKLFF. The DNA for the CDR3 is TGTGCCAGTAGATACTCGACAGGAACCCTCGAAAAACTGTTTTTT.